What follows describes a single TCR beta chain. Its recognized antigen is unknown. Base-call qualities are not available, and no considerably larger clone is one nucleotide away. The trim is 4 bases for V and 6 bases for J, with a gap of 18 bases between the germline ends. The CDR3 runs 15 amino acids, cysteine and phenylalanine included. The entry retains the CDR3 DNA only, 45 bases that are in frame from base 1. In the germline V gene (reference sequence), CDR1 corresponds to MNHNY and CDR2 to SVGAGI. The CDR3 regions of human TCRbeta chains were subjected to immunosequencing. Regarding the original processing steps: Repertoire TCRs were checked for matches against a reference library of SARS-CoV-2-specific TCRs that had been generated using the MIRA antigen-specificity platform. Breadth was defined as the fraction of unique TCRs that were SARS-CoV-2-associated, and depth was defined as the fraction of total T cells that were SARS-CoV-2-associated. Using the MIRA data, each spike-specific TCR was assigned both to the spike region to which the TCR was reactive and to a CD4 or CD8 class. Log10-transformed breadth and depth values were compared by one-way ANOVA with Sidak's multiple comparisons tests. TCRdb obtained this table from immuneACCESS and retained in-frame rearrangements with V and J assigned. These tables miss some clones; where compared with another copy, unresolved V genes account for less than half of the shortfall, and the remainder is unexplained. Clonal size and the V and J genes are those of that table, whereas D and trimming came from the DNA. Present in this sample are over 100,000 clones, 88% of which were seen just once. Together, the top ten hold about 13% of the sample.

This sample is drawn from a study of T cell responses to AZD1222 COVID-19 vaccine (TCRdb year 2021). Regarding the complete study: TCR sequencing covered more than 230 trial participants: 207 given two doses of AZD1222 and about 26 given two doses of MenACWY control vaccine. Trial participants were enrolled by age into subgroups of 18-55, 56-69 and 70-plus years, and around 140, 26 and 57 TCR-sequenced participants, respectively, were included in these subgroups. Overall study results and their limits: Because no day 14 peak-response samples were available, repertoires were characterized only after the peak T cell response. After two AZD1222 doses, spike-specific TCR breadth and depth were significantly higher than at day 0 and than in MenACWY recipients. Nearly half of unique spike-specific TCRs reportedly recognized epitopes outside regions mutated in the B.1.351 and B.1.1.7 variants. Participants were mostly white British and included more females than males, and it was suggested by the authors that clonal diversity may have been underestimated. In the small 56-69-year group, the increase in depth fell short of significance, most likely because of low power. The vaccine-associated CD4 TCRs covered the entire spike protein, and the dominant responses fell in regions 160-218 and 743-854. Only 5 to 7 AZD1222 recipients were SARS-CoV-2 seropositive at baseline, limiting conclusions about previously exposed vaccinees.

The time point label on this specimen signifies: baseline before first vaccination. The treatment or condition label for this specimen denotes: meningococcal conjugate vaccine given as trial control. Vaccinee samples were obtained from the UK trials COV001 and COV002, which included a single-blind randomized controlled phase 2/3 trial of AZD1222 (ChAdOx1 nCoV-19) in healthy adults. For TCRbeta chain sequencing, PBMC samples from trial participants were taken at day 0 and at day 28 after the second dose. In this chain, TRBV6-6 is recombined with TRBJ1-2; 6 matching bases give a weak D call of TRBD1. This sequence originates from an adult in good health. The source was peripheral blood, collected on day 0 of MenACWY control vaccination. The nucleotide sequence is TGTGCCAGCAGTTTATCTGGGACAAACGGGAATGGCTACACCTTC. Translation gives CASSLSGTNGNGYTF.